The sequence of this TCR beta chain was determined in a study of lymphopenia after photon versus proton radiotherapy. In this sample, this clone turned up once. Its antigen is not identified. Trimming left V 1 base short and J 4 bases short, with 8 bases between. Germline values: CDR1 MNHNS, CDR2 SASEGT. This CDR3 has 15 residues. General study results and limits: Relative stability marked proton patients; photon patients lost diversity and naive cells. After lymphocyte nadir, photon-treated repertoires showed oligoclonal expansion, especially CD8+ Temra. Authors raise, but do not show, better survival with proton therapy.

The assay was immunoSEQ multiplex PCR, and TCRdb's table has in-frame clones only and misses some. The table has approximately 24,000 clones, 87% seen once. The receptor's source is a man aged 50-60 years with gastric cancer. The V call is TRBV6-1, the J call TRBJ1-6; D gene uncertain. This sample comprised peripheral blood, obtained from a patient treated with photon-based radiotherapy. The CDR3 reads CASSEVDQYNSPLHF. The DNA of the CDR3 is TGTGCCAGCAGTGAAGTCGATCAGTATAATTCACCCCTCCACTTT.